The clone carrying this TCR beta chain was detected only once. The sample originates from a study of cytomegalovirus exposure and HLA in healthy donors. PCR was performed using 60 Vbeta and 13 Jbeta primers. Assay used: immunoSEQ multiplex PCR; TCRdb lists only in-frame clones, some missing. There are roughly 110,000 clones in the sample; just under 75% occur only once, and about 2% lies in the top ten. CDR1 GTSNPN and CDR2 SVGIG come from the germline V gene (reference sequence). This CDR3 is built from 15 residues. The V gene end was trimmed by 5 bases and the J gene end by 4 bases; junction bases not matched to a gene: 13.

The receptor's source is a human donor in good health. The rearrangement joins TRBV30 to TRBJ2-7; 8 bases are shared with TRBD2. The material sequenced was PBMCs. The CDR3 reads CAWAFSERGFYEQYF. DNA for the CDR3: TGTGCCTGGGCTTTTTCAGAGCGGGGGTTTTACGAGCAGTACTTC.